This T cell receptor beta chain was captured by sequencing in a study of blood T cell repertoires in COVID-19. Turning to the study itself: Samples taken during acute and convalescent COVID-19 were collected in the United States, Italy and Spain. Sources were T cells, B-cell-depleted T cells, or PBMCs; the material itself was cDNA or gDNA.

The V end lost 5 bases, the J end lost 4 bases, and 8 bases lay between the germline ends. The CDR3 is 12 residues long. Per germline, CDR1 MNHEY and CDR2 SVGAGI. In the authors' workflow: The authors estimated nucleated cell counts from reference gene primer amplification. Assay used: immunoSEQ multiplex PCR; TCRdb lists only in-frame clones, some missing. For V, J and clone size, that table is used; D and trimming come from the DNA. Among about 75,000 clones listed, about nine tenths were seen once. This clonotype originated in a human donor in a cohort sampled during active COVID-19. The chain joins TRBV6-5 to TRBJ1-1; no definite D call. Specimen: peripheral blood. CDR3 nucleotides: TGTGCCAGCAGTCCTAGAAGCACTGAAGCTTTCTTT. As protein: CASSPRSTEAFF.